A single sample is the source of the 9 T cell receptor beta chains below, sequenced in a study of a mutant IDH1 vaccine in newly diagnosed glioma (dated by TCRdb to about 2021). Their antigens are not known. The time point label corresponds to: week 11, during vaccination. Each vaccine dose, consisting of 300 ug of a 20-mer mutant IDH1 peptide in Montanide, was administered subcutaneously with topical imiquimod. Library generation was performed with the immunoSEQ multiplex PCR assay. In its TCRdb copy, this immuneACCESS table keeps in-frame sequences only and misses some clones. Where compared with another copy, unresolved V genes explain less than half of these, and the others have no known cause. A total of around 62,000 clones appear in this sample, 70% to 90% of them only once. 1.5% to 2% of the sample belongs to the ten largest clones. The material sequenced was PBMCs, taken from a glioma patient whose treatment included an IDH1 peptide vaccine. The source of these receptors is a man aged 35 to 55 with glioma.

CDR3 in amino acids: CASSLVWGDGYTF. The DNA for the CDR3 is TGTGCCAGCAGCTTGGTTTGGGGGGATGGCTACACCTTC. This chain connects TRBV5-6 to TRBJ1-2; maybe TRBD1 (5 bases). Germline V gene sequence: CDR1 SGHDT, CDR2 YYEEEE. Trimming left V 0 bases short and J 6 bases short, with 9 bases between. This CDR3 region has 13 residues.

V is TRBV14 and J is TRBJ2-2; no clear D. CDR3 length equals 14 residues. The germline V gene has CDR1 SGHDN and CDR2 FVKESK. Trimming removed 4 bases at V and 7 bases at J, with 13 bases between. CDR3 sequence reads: CASSPRFGRGELFF. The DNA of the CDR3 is TGTGCCAGCAGCCCCCGATTTGGGCGCGGGGAGCTGTTTTTT.

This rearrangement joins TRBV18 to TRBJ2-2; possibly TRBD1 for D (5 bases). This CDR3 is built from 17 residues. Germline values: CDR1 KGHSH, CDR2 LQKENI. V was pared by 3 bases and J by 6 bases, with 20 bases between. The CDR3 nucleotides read TGTGCCAGCTCACCCATGCCATCCGACAGTAGGTCCGGGGAGCTGTTTTTT. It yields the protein CASSPMPSDSRSGELFF. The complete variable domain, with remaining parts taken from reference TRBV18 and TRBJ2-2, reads NAGVMQNPRHLVRRRGQEARLRCSPMKGHSHVYWYRQLPEEGLKFMVYLQKENIIDESGMPKERFSAEFPKEGPSILRIQQVVRGDSAAYFCASSPMPSDSRSGELFFGEGSRLTVL.

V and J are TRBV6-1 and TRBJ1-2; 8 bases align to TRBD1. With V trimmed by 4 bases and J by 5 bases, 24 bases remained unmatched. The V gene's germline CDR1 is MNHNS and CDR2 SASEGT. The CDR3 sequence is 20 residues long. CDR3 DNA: TGTGCCAGCAGTGGGCAGGGACAGGATCGAAAGACTCCCTTTTTATATGGCTACACCTTC. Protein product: CASSGQGQDRKTPFLYGYTF.

The CDR3 DNA is TGTGCCAGCAGCTCGGCCCTGACGACAGATACGCAGTATTTT. The encoded protein is CASSSALTTDTQYF. J is TRBJ2-3 and V is TRBV11-1; D is undetermined. V lost 4 bases and J lost 3, with 11 bases in between. CDR3 length equals 14 residues. Per germline, CDR1 SGHAT and CDR2 FQDESV (reference sequence).

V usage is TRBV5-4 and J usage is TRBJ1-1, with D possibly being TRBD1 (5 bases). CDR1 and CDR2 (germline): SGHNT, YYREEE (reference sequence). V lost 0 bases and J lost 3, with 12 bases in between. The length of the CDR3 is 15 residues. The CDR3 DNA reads TGTGCCAGCAGCTTGGCCTGGCAGGGCCACACTGAAGCTTTCTTT. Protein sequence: CASSLAWQGHTEAFF.

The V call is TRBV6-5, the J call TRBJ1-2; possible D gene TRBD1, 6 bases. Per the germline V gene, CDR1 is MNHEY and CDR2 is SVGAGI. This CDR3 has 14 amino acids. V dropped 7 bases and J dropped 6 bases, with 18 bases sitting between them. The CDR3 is CASTTSGAGDGYTF. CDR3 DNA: TGTGCCAGCACCACTTCAGGGGCAGGGGATGGCTACACCTTC.

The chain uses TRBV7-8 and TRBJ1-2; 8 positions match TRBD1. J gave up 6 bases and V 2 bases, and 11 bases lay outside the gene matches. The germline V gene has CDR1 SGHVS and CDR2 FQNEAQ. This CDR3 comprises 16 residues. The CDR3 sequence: CASSLRGTGIRNGYTF. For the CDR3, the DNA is TGTGCCAGCAGCTTAAGGGGGACAGGTATACGGAATGGCTACACCTTC. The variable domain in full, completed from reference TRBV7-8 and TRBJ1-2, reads GAGVSQSPRYKVAKRGQDVALRCDPISGHVSLFWYQQALGQGPEFLTYFQNEAQLDKSGLPSDRFFAERPEGSVSTLKIQRTQQEDSAVYLCASSLRGTGIRNGYTFGSGTRLTVV.

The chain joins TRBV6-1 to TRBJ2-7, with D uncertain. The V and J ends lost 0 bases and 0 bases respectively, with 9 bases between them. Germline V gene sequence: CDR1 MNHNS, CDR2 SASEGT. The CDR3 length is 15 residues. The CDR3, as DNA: TGTGCCAGCAGTGAAGCAGGGCCGGTCTCCTACGAGCAGTACGTC. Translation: CASSEAGPVSYEQYV.